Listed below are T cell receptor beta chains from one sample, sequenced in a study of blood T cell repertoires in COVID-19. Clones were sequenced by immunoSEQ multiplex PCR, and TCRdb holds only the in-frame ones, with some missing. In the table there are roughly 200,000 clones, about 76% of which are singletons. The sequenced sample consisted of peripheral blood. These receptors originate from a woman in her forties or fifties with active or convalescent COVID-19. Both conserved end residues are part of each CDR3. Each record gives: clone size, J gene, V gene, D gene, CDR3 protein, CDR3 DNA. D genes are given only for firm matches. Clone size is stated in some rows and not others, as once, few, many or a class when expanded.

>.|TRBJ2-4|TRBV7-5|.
CVRSLGATPQNIQYF
TGTGTCAGAAGCTTAGGTGCGACACCCCAAAACATTCAGTACTTC
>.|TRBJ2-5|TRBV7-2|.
CASSNRVETQYF
TGTGCCAGCAGCAACAGGGTGGAGACCCAGTACTTC
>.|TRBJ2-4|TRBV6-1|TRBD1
CASSEALGQGNIQYF
TGTGCCAGCAGTGAAGCGCTGGGACAGGGAAACATTCAGTACTTC
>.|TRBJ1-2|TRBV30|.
CAWRGEAHYGYTF
TGTGCCTGGAGGGGGGAGGCTCACTATGGCTACACCTTC
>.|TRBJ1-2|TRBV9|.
CASRKQGSSGGYTF
TGTGCCAGCAGGAAACAGGGCTCCTCGGGGGGCTACACCTTC
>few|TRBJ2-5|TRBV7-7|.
CASSLQEGWGRETQYF
TGTGCTAGCAGCTTACAGGAGGGATGGGGTCGAGAGACCCAGTACTTC
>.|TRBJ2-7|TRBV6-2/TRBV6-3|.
CASSFVTGSSYEQYF
TGTGCCAGCAGTTTTGTTACAGGGAGCTCCTACGAGCAGTACTTC
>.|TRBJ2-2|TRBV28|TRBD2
CASRVAGSGELFF
TGTGCCAGCCGGGTAGCGGGCTCCGGGGAGCTGTTTTTT
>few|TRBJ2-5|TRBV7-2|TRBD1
CASSPTGAGFWETQYF
TGTGCCAGCAGCCCGACAGGGGCGGGTTTTTGGGAGACCCAGTACTTC
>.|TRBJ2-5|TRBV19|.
CASSPRLSQETQYF
TGTGCCAGTAGTCCGAGACTATCCCAAGAGACCCAGTACTTC
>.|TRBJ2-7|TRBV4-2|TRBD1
CASSPEGQGSYEQYF
TGTGCCAGCAGCCCAGAGGGACAGGGCTCCTACGAGCAGTACTTC
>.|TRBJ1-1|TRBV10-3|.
CAISAVNTGLTEAFF
TGTGCCATCAGTGCGGTTAATACAGGTCTCACTGAAGCTTTCTTT
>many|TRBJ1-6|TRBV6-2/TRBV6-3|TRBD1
CASSPRDSRISLHF
TGTGCCAGCAGCCCCCGGGACAGCCGGATATCCCTCCACTTT
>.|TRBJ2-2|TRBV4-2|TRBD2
CASSPGLAEGSTGELFF
TGTGCCAGCAGCCCCGGACTAGCGGAAGGGTCCACGGGGGAGCTGTTTTTT
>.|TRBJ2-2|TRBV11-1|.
CASRWADPGELFF
TGTGCCAGCCGGTGGGCCGACCCCGGGGAGCTGTTTTTT
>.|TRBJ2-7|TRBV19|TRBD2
CASKRTSGKYEQYF
TGTGCCAGTAAGAGGACTAGCGGAAAATACGAGCAGTACTTC
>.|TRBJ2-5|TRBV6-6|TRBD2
CASRAGGETQYF
TGTGCCAGCCGCGCGGGGGGGGAGACCCAGTACTTC
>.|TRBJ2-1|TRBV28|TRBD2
CASNEAGETSDEQFF
TGTGCCAGCAACGAAGCGGGAGAAACGTCGGATGAGCAGTTCTTC
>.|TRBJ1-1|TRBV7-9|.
CASSPTGRSVDTEAFF
TGTGCCAGCAGCCCTACAGGGCGTAGTGTGGACACTGAAGCTTTCTTT
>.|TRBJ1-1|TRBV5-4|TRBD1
CASSLLPGGYTEAFF
TGTGCCAGCAGCTTGCTCCCAGGGGGCTATACTGAAGCTTTCTTT
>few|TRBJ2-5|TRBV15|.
CATSSRETQYF
TGTGCCACCAGCAGCAGAGAGACCCAGTACTTC
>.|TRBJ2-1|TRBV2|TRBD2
CASSEMSGTSGYNEQFF
TGTGCCAGCAGTGAAATGTCCGGGACTAGCGGCTACAATGAGCAGTTCTTC
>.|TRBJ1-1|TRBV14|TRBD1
CASSLFPGQGREEAFF
TGTGCCAGCAGCCTCTTTCCGGGACAGGGGAGGGAAGAAGCTTTCTTT
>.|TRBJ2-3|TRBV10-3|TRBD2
CAISDGLAGDTQYF
TGTGCCATCAGTGATGGACTAGCAGGAGATACGCAGTATTTT
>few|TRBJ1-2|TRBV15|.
CATSRDRNSYGYTF
TGTGCCACCAGCAGAGATAGGAACAGCTATGGCTACACCTTC
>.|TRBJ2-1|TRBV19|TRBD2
CASSPWGSGRKSEQFF
TGTGCCAGTAGTCCCTGGGGTAGCGGGAGGAAGAGTGAGCAGTTCTTC
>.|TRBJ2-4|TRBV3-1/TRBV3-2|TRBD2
CASSPVVAGIKNIQYF
TGTGCCAGCAGCCCTGTAGTAGCGGGGATAAAAAACATTCAGTACTTC
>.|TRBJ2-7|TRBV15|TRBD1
CATSRMGQGTYEQYF
TGTGCCACCAGCCGAATGGGACAGGGGACCTACGAGCAGTACTTC
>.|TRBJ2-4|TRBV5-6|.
CASSSGARDIQYF
TGTGCCAGCAGCTCCGGCGCGAGGGACATTCAGTACTTC
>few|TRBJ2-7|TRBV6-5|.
CASNTRRGNEQYF
TGTGCCAGCAACACGCGCCGGGGAAACGAGCAGTACTTC
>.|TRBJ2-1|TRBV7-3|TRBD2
CASSPRRLAENNEQFF
TGTGCCAGCAGCCCTAGGAGGCTAGCGGAAAACAATGAGCAGTTCTTC
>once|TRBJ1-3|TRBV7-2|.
CASSPPQGSGNTIYF
TGTGCCAGCAGCCCCCCCCAGGGTTCTGGAAACACCATATATTTT
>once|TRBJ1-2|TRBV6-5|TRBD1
CASSFKTGLGYGYTF
TGTGCCAGCAGTTTCAAGACAGGGTTAGGGTATGGCTACACCTTC
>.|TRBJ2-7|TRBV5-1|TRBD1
CASSLDLQGAGEQYF
TGCGCCAGCAGCTTAGACCTACAGGGGGCAGGCGAGCAGTACTTC
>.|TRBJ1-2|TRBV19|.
CASSLQGQQVGYGYTF
TGTGCCAGTAGCCTACAGGGTCAACAGGTGGGCTATGGCTACACCTTC
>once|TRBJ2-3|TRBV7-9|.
CASSLASLGTDTQYF
TGTGCCAGCAGCTTAGCGTCACTGGGCACAGATACGCAGTATTTT
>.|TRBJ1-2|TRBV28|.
CASSLLLGGAGEGYTF
TGTGCCAGCAGTTTACTACTAGGAGGGGCGGGCGAGGGCTACACCTTC
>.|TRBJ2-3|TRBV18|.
CASTLDLGDTQYF
TGTGCCAGCACCCTGGACTTGGGGGATACGCAGTATTTT
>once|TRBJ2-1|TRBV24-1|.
CATRDSAYNEQFF
TGTGCCACCAGGGACAGCGCCTACAATGAGCAGTTCTTC